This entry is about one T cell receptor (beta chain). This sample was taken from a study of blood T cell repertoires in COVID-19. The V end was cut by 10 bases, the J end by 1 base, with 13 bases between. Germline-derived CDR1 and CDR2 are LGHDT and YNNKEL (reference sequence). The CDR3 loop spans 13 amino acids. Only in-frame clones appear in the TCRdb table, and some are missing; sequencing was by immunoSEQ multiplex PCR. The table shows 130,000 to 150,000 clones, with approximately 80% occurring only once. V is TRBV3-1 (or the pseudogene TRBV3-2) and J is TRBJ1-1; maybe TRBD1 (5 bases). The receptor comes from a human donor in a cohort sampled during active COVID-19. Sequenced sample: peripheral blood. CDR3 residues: CATSTARNTEAFF. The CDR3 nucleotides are TGTGCCACTTCGACAGCGAGGAACACTGAAGCTTTCTTT.